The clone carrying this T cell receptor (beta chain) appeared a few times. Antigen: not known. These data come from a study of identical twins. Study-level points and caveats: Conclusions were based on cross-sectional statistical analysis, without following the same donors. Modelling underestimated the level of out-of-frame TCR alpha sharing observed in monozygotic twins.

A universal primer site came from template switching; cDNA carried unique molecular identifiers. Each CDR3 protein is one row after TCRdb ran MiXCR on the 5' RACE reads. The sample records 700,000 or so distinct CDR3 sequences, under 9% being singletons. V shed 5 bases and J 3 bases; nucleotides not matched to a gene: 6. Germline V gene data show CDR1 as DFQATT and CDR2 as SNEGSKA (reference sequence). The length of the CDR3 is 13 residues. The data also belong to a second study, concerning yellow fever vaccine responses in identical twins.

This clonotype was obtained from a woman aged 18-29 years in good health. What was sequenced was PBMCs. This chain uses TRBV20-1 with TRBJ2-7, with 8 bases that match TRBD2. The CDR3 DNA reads TGCAGTGCTCCGAAGGCGGGAGGCTACGAGCAGTACTTC. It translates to CSAPKAGGYEQYF.